Listed below are T cell receptor beta chains from one sample, sequenced in a study of response to subunit inactivated influenza vaccine. TCRdb recomputed calls from the RT-PCR reads with MiXCR, one row per CDR3 protein. The sample lists more than 700,000 distinct CDR3 sequences, 20% to 25% occurring once. This sample comprised PBMCs from blood, obtained 5 days after vaccination. The source of these receptors is a man aged 50 to 59 who received an inactivated influenza vaccine. Both conserved end residues are part of each CDR3. The order of the fields is D gene, clone size, V gene, J gene, CDR3 protein, CDR3 DNA. A D gene is named only where the DNA matches it firmly. Clone size is stated in some rows and not others, as once, few, many or a class when expanded.

-,few,TRBV28,TRBJ2-3,CASSHTPLLDFF,TGTGCCAGCAGCCACACTCCCCTCCTGGACTTTTTT
-,few,TRBV3-1,TRBJ1-1,CASSQVNSQAFF,TGTGCCAGCAGCCAAGTGAACAGCCAAGCTTTCTTT
TRBD2,-,TRBV29-1,TRBJ2-3,CSVGSGTSTSDGQYF,TGCAGCGTTGGTTCCGGGACTAGCACCTCCGACGGGCAGTATTTT
TRBD2,-,TRBV7-2,TRBJ2-3,CASSLRSGVTDTQYF,TGTGCCAGCAGCTTACGAAGCGGGGTCACAGATACGCAGTATTTT
TRBD2,-,TRBV15,TRBJ2-5,CATSFRTSGSKTQYF,TGTGCCACCAGCTTCCGGACTAGCGGGAGTAAGACCCAGTACTTC
-,-,TRBV6-5,TRBJ2-5,CASSYSGRGRETQYF,TGTGCCAGCAGTTACTCGGGGCGCGGTCGAGAGACCCAGTACTTC
-,once,TRBV19,TRBJ2-7,CASSMSTNYEQYF,TGTGCCAGTAGTATGTCCACCAACTACGAGCAGTACTTC
TRBD2,-,TRBV6-2/TRBV6-3,TRBJ2-2,CASSYASGAQGELFF,TGTGCCAGCAGTTACGCTAGCGGGGCCCAAGGGGAGCTGTTTTTT
TRBD1,-,TRBV4-3,TRBJ2-3,CASSQVPGGAGTDTQYF,TGCGCCAGCAGCCAAGTACCAGGGGGCGCCGGCACAGATACGCAGTATTTT
-,few,TRBV12-3/TRBV12-4,TRBJ1-1,CASRLFGGSAEAFF,TGTGCCAGCAGGTTATTTGGGGGGAGCGCTGAAGCTTTCTTT
-,-,TRBV29-1,TRBJ1-2,CSVRGGVDYGYTF,TGCAGCGTTCGAGGGGGGGTAGACTATGGCTACACCTTC
-,-,TRBV20-1,TRBJ2-2,CSADDRYGTGELFF,TGCAGTGCTGACGACCGGTATGGAACCGGGGAGCTGTTTTTT
-,few,TRBV6-2/TRBV6-3,TRBJ1-2,CASSYSVTGGYTF,TGTGCCAGCAGTTACTCGGTGACGGGAGGCTACACCTTC
-,many,TRBV28,TRBJ2-7,CASSLLQGSYEQYF,TGTGCCAGCAGTCTCCTACAGGGTTCCTACGAGCAGTACTTC
TRBD2,few,TRBV12-3/TRBV12-4,TRBJ2-3,CASSTSGRSTDTQYF,TGTGCCAGCAGTACTAGCGGACGAAGCACAGATACGCAGTATTTT
-,few,TRBV6-1,TRBJ2-7,CASKEQPSREQYF,TGTGCCAGCAAAGAACAACCGTCTCGCGAGCAGTACTTC
-,many,TRBV29-1,TRBJ2-5,CSAGGGGAGETQYF,TGCAGCGCCGGCGGAGGGGGAGCCGGCGAGACCCAGTACTTC
-,-,TRBV7-6,TRBJ2-7,CASSRYRSEAYEQYF,TGTGCCAGCAGCCGATACAGGAGTGAAGCCTACGAGCAGTACTTC
-,few,TRBV7-6,TRBJ2-1,CASSAKPGPWNEQFF,TGTGCCAGCAGCGCCAAGCCGGGACCTTGGAATGAGCAGTTCTTC
-,few,TRBV4-1,TRBJ2-2,CASSQPGEANTGELFF,TGCGCCAGCAGCCAACCAGGAGAAGCGAACACCGGGGAGCTGTTTTTT
TRBD1,-,TRBV20-1,TRBJ2-1,CSGNRGSYNEQFF,TGCAGTGGCAACAGGGGATCCTACAATGAGCAGTTCTTC
-,-,TRBV11-2,TRBJ2-5,CASSLNTGTAETQYF,TGTGCCAGCAGCTTGAATACCGGGACGGCAGAGACCCAGTACTTC
TRBD1,-,TRBV10-3,TRBJ1-1,CAISYRDRDTEAFF,TGTGCCATCAGCTACCGGGACAGGGACACTGAAGCTTTCTTT
-,-,TRBV11-2,TRBJ2-5,CASSGVGGLQETQYF,TGTGCCAGCAGCGGGGTCGGGGGGCTGCAAGAGACCCAGTACTTC
-,-,TRBV6-2/TRBV6-3,TRBJ2-7,CASTWSGSTYEQYF,TGTGCCAGCACCTGGAGCGGGTCCACCTACGAGCAGTACTTC
-,few,TRBV14,TRBJ2-7,CASSHFPGAYEQYF,TGTGCCAGCAGCCACTTTCCCGGGGCCTACGAGCAGTACTTC
TRBD2,many,TRBV29-1,TRBJ2-3,CSALTSGLSEDTQYF,TGCAGCGCCCTGACTAGCGGGTTATCGGAAGATACGCAGTATTTT
TRBD1,-,TRBV7-6,TRBJ2-1,CASSGGGNRGNEQFF,TGTGCCAGCAGCGGGGGTGGAAACAGGGGAAATGAGCAGTTCTTC
-,few,TRBV10-3,TRBJ2-3,CAITKDLTGTDTQYF,TGTGCCATCACCAAGGACCTGACTGGGACAGATACGCAGTATTTT
TRBD1,-,TRBV20-1,TRBJ1-1,CSAHRGTEAFF,TGCAGTGCCCACAGGGGGACTGAAGCTTTCTTT
-,-,TRBV11-3,TRBJ2-3,CASSLGAEPDTQYF,TGTGCCAGCAGCTTGGGAGCTGAGCCAGATACGCAGTATTTT
TRBD1,-,TRBV20-1,TRBJ2-1,CSARGQGSSYNEQFF,TGCAGTGCGCGAGGACAGGGAAGCTCCTACAATGAGCAGTTCTTC
TRBD1,few,TRBV4-2,TRBJ2-1,CASSQPGQSSYNEQFF,TGTGCCAGCAGCCAGCCGGGACAGAGCTCCTACAATGAGCAGTTCTTC
TRBD2,few,TRBV5-1,TRBJ2-7,CASSPTLMAGGGNEQYF,TGCGCCAGCAGCCCCACCCTAATGGCGGGAGGCGGCAACGAGCAGTACTTC
-,-,TRBV20-1,TRBJ1-1,CSARLGYTEAFF,TGCAGTGCTAGATTAGGGTACACTGAAGCTTTCTTT
TRBD1,-,TRBV24-1,TRBJ2-3,CATSETGTGRSDTQYF,TGTGCCACCAGTGAGACCGGGACAGGGAGATCAGATACGCAGTATTTT
TRBD2,-,TRBV20-1,TRBJ2-1,CSPFPSGSREQFF,TGCAGCCCTTTCCCTAGCGGGAGCAGGGAGCAGTTCTTC
-,many,TRBV20-1,TRBJ2-7,CSARDPNSRQYYEQYF,TGCAGTGCTAGAGATCCTAACTCCCGACAGTACTACGAGCAGTACTTC
TRBD1,few,TRBV20-1,TRBJ2-7,CSARNTGGRYEQYF,TGCAGTGCTAGAAATACAGGGGGCCGATACGAGCAGTACTTC
TRBD1,-,TRBV3-1,TRBJ2-5,CASSQRTGVETQYF,TGTGCCAGCAGCCAAAGGACAGGGGTCGAGACCCAGTACTTC
-,few,TRBV7-3,TRBJ2-1,CASSGQRGEQFF,TGTGCCAGCAGCGGACAGAGGGGTGAGCAGTTCTTC
-,-,TRBV5-1,TRBJ2-5,CASNGWQGETQYF,TGCGCCAGCAATGGATGGCAGGGAGAGACCCAGTACTTC
-,-,TRBV29-1,TRBJ2-6,CSVRLAGANVLTF,TGCAGCGTTAGGTTGGCTGGGGCCAACGTCCTGACTTTC
TRBD2,-,TRBV2,TRBJ2-7,CASNGLADPYEQYF,TGTGCCAGCAATGGACTAGCGGACCCCTACGAGCAGTACTTC
TRBD1,-,TRBV5-5,TRBJ1-2,CASRARQVSGGNYGYTF,TGTGCCAGCAGGGCCCGGCAGGTCTCAGGGGGTAACTATGGCTACACCTTC
TRBD1,-,TRBV5-1,TRBJ1-1,CASSSTGTGTPEAFF,TGCGCCAGCAGCTCTACCGGGACAGGGACGCCTGAAGCTTTCTTT
-,-,TRBV5-1,TRBJ1-2,CASSLDAPGYTF,TGCGCCAGCAGCTTGGATGCACCTGGCTACACCTTC
-,few,TRBV2,TRBJ1-2,CASRGGAYGYTF,TGTGCCAGCAGGGGGGGTGCCTATGGCTACACCTTC